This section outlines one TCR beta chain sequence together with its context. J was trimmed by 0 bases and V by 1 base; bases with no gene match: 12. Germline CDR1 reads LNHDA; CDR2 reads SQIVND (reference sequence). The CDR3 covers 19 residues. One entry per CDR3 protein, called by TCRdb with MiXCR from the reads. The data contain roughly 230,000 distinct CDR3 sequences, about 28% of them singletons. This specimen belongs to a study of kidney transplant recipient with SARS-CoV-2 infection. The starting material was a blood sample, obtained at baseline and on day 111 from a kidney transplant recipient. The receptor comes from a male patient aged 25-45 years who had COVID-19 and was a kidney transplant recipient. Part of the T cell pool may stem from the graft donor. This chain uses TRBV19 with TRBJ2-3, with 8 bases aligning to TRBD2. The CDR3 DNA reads TGTGCCAGTAGTATAGGGACTAGCCAATTCTTGATGAGCACAGATACGCAGTATTTT. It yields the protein CASSIGTSQFLMSTDTQYF.